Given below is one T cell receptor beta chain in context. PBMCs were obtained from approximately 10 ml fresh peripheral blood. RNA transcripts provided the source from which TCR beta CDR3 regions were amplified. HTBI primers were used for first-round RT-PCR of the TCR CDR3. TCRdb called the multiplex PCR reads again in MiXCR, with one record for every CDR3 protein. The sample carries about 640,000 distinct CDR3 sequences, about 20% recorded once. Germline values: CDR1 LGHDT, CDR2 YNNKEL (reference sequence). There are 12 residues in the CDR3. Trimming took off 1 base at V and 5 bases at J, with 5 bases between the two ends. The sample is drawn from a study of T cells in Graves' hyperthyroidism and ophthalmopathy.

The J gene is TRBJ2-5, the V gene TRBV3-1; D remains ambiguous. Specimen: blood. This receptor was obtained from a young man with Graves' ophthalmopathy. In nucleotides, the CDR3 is TGTGCCAGCAGCCAAGCGAGGGAGACCCAGTACTTC. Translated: CASSQARETQYF.